This T cell receptor beta chain derives from a study of molecular identifiers for immune sequencing clone quantification. Study-level results: Clones exceeding 20 RNA copies carried over 99% of effector molecules but under 1% of naive-cell molecules. In cases of identical TCR molecules sharing a barcode, highly expanded clone sizes could be underestimated.

This clonotype is medium-sized (0.01 to 0.1%) within its sample. Its target is not known. The CDR3 loop spans 18 amino acids. Germline V gene lookup returns CDR1 MGHRA and CDR2 YSYEKL. Trimming stripped 0 bases from V and 0 bases from J, with 15 bases between. Sorting recovered naive CD8 T cells on a CD8+CD4-CCR7+CD45RA+ profile. TCRdb independently ran MiXCR on the PCR reads; one entry per CDR3 protein. Altogether 8,000 to 10,000 distinct CDR3 sequences are present, about 15% being singletons, with the ten largest covering roughly 1.5%. The sequence was collected from a human donor in good health. Some libraries in this study had Jurkat cell RNA spiked in. The chain is built from TRBV4-1 and TRBJ1-5; D remains unclear. The sequencing input was naive CD8+ T cells from blood, with Jurkat cell RNA spiked in. This sample's subset: FACS-sorted CD8+CD4-CCR7+CD45RA+ naive T cells. The DNA for the CDR3 is TGCGCCAGCAGCCAAGATCCGCCGGCAGCCTATAGCAATCAGCCCCAGCATTTT. It specifies CASSQDPPAAYSNQPQHF.